This paragraph reports one T cell receptor beta chain. The source of the sample is a study of blood T cell repertoires in COVID-19. The table came from immunoSEQ multiplex PCR; TCRdb's copy has only in-frame clones and leaves some out. Found here are hundreds of thousands of clones, roughly 88% of them singletons; the top ten hold about 1.3%. The V end lost 9 bases, the J end lost 7 bases, and 19 bases lay between the germline ends. From germline, CDR1 is SGHNT and CDR2 YYREEE (reference sequence). The CDR3 covers 13 residues. This receptor was identified in a man older than 75 with acute or convalescent COVID-19. The sample comprised peripheral blood. The chain combines TRBV5-4 with TRBJ1-2; D might be TRBD1 (5 bases). CDR3 residues: CATYQLGVGGYTF. As DNA, the CDR3 is TGTGCCACCTACCAATTAGGGGTCGGTGGCTACACCTTC.